Below, 23 T cell receptor beta chains from the same sample are listed, as sequenced in a study of CXCR3-negative and CXCR3-positive naive CD8 T cells. Regarding the study as a whole: CXCR3-positive naive cells carried more hydrophobic TRB CDR3s than CXCR3-negative naive cells did.

The TRB cDNA libraries were prepared by 5' RACE with UMI labels. TCRdb re-called the 5' RACE reads and gives one entry per CDR3 protein, without DNA. Its clone listing holds about 5,800 distinct CDR3 sequences. Antigens for these TCRs are unknown. The material sequenced was naive CXCR3+ CD8+ T cells from blood. The sample's subset: CD45RO-CCR7+CD27+CD95- naive CD8+ T cells expressing CXCR3 (TNR3+). The receptors were gathered from a human donor in good health. Some clones in this sample may be carry-over from other donors' samples.

The chain is built from TRBV29-1 and TRBJ2-7; TCRdb names TRBD2, which stays unverified in the absence of DNA. Germline CDR1 is SQVTM and CDR2 is ANQGSEA. This CDR3 region has 17 residues. The CDR3 loop reads CSVERVGGGRSSYEQYF.

This rearrangement joins TRBV13 to TRBJ2-7; the TRBD1 assignment by TCRdb is unverifiable without DNA. The germline gives CDR1 PRHDT, CDR2 FYEKMQ (reference sequence). This CDR3 is built from 14 residues. The CDR3 region is CASSSWDSKYEQYF.

This clonotype is identified as medium-sized (0.01 to 0.1%) from frequency. This chain connects TRBV5-5 to TRBJ2-7; TCRdb's D call of TRBD1 is untestable without DNA. Per germline, CDR1 SGHKS and CDR2 YYEKEE (reference sequence). The CDR3 loop spans 17 amino acids. The CDR3 reads CASSLGTGGLILYEQYF.

This clonotype registers medium-sized by frequency. This rearrangement joins TRBV29-1 to TRBJ2-7; no DNA is available, so the TRBD1 call from TCRdb remains unchecked. The CDR3 length is 15 residues. Germline lookup yields CDR1 SQVTM and CDR2 ANQGSEA. The CDR3 is CSADKGQGPYYEQYF.

This clonotype is called medium-sized based on its frequency. The chain is built from TRBV7-2 and TRBJ2-5; the D call of TRBD2 rests on TCRdb alone, since no DNA is present to check it. The CDR3 is 12 amino acids. In germline, CDR1 is SGHTA, CDR2 FQGNSA. The CDR3 sequence: CASSTRWETQYF. Variable domain in full (rest from reference TRBV7-2 and TRBJ2-5): GAGVSQSPSNKVTEKGKDVELRCDPISGHTALYWYRQSLGQGLEFLIYFQGNSAPDKSGLPSDRFSAERTGGSVSTLTIQRTQQEDSAVYLCASSTRWETQYFGPGTRLLVL.

CDR3 region: CSVEGKTGVNEQYF. The chain couples TRBV29-1 to TRBJ2-7; TCRdb reports TRBD1, a call that lacks DNA to check it against. CDR3 length: 14 amino acids. The germline CDR1 and CDR2 sequences are SQVTM and ANQGSEA.

Frequency places this clonotype as medium-sized. The chain links TRBV7-9 to TRBJ1-2. Germline V gives CDR1 SEHNR, CDR2 FQNEAQ (reference sequence). The CDR3 has 15 residues. The CDR3 is CASSMGPLANYGYTF.

V is TRBV5-8 and J is TRBJ2-1. The CDR3 extends over 12 amino acids. CDR1 SGHTS and CDR2 YDEGEE come from the germline V gene. The CDR3 sequence: CASSWANPEQFF.

The J gene is TRBJ2-7, the V gene TRBV25-1; as DNA is missing, the TRBD1 call by TCRdb cannot be tested. Germline V gives CDR1 MGHDK, CDR2 SYGVNS. This CDR3 region has 15 residues. CDR3 region: CASSPPIAGSHEQYF.

V and J are TRBV5-8 and TRBJ2-1; with no DNA, the TCRdb D assignment of TRBD1 cannot be verified. CDR3 length: 12 amino acids. Germline V gene sequence: CDR1 SGHTS, CDR2 YDEGEE. The CDR3 sequence is CASSLAGTGGIF.

The J gene is TRBJ2-2, the V gene TRBV24-1; without DNA, the TCRdb call of TRBD2 cannot be checked. Germline V CDR1 and CDR2: KGHDR, SFDVKD. The CDR3 consists of 16 residues. The CDR3 sequence is CATSDFTSGNTGELFF.

The chain carries TRBV7-6 and TRBJ2-7; TCRdb outputs TRBD1, but without DNA this stays unchecked. Germline V CDR1 and CDR2: SGHVS, FNYEAQ. This CDR3 region has 14 residues. CDR3 in amino acids: CASSLETGGHEQYF.

This clonotype is called medium-sized (0.01 to 0.1%) based on its frequency. This rearrangement joins TRBV20-1 to TRBJ2-1; the TCRdb call, TRBD2, lacks DNA for checking. Germline assignment: CDR1 DFQATT and CDR2 SNEGSKA (reference sequence). The CDR3 totals 15 residues. CDR3 protein: CSARGVRDSYNEQFF.

The CDR3 region is CASSLEGRADEQFF. The chain uses TRBV7-8 and TRBJ2-1; TCRdb indicates TRBD1, and absent DNA this call remains unverified. The CDR3 has 14 amino acids. Germline assignment: CDR1 SGHVS and CDR2 FQNEAQ.

Judged by frequency, this clonotype is medium-sized. The chain couples TRBV20-1 to TRBJ1-1; TCRdb's assignment of TRBD1 cannot be checked, as there is no DNA. This CDR3 has 13 amino acids. The germline V gene has CDR1 DFQATT and CDR2 SNEGSKA (reference sequence). The CDR3 loop is CSAWTGKDTEAFF.

CDR3 sequence: CASSEATGELFF. The V and J genes are TRBV7-9 and TRBJ2-2. CDR1 and CDR2 (germline): SEHNR, FQNEAQ (reference sequence). CDR3 length: 12 residues. The full variable domain, its missing parts supplied by reference TRBV7-9 and TRBJ2-2, is DTGVSQNPRHKITKRGQNVTFRCDPISEHNRLYWYRQTLGQGPEFLTYFQNEAQLEKSRLLSDRFSAERPKGSFSTLEIQRTEQGDSAMYLCASSEATGELFFGEGSRLTVL.

CDR3 loop: CASGFNPGRRAYEQYF. The chain has TRBV12-5 and TRBJ2-7; TCRdb's D call, TRBD2, is unchecked because there is no DNA. CDR3 size: 16 residues. In germline, CDR1 is LGHNT, CDR2 FRNRAP.

V and J are TRBV12-5 and TRBJ1-4. The CDR3 has 16 amino acids. The germline CDR1 and CDR2 sequences are LGHNT and FRNRAP. The CDR3 loop is CASGLIGSGTNEKLFF.

The gene calls are TRBV20-1 and TRBJ2-7; TCRdb names TRBD1, which stays unverified in the absence of DNA. The CDR3 spans 14 residues. Germline CDR1 DFQATT, CDR2 SNEGSKA (reference sequence). This chain's CDR3 is CSARDLDRGNEQYF.

The rearrangement links TRBV12-3 or TRBV12-4 to TRBJ1-3. The CDR3 has 15 amino acids. CDR3 protein: CASRRTMFSGNTIYF.

This clonotype is identified as medium-sized (0.01 to 0.1%) from frequency. This chain connects TRBV28 to TRBJ2-5. CDR3 size: 13 residues. Germline CDR1 MDHEN, CDR2 SYDVKM. Here the CDR3 reads CASSLRVGETQYF.

Measured by frequency, this clonotype is medium-sized. The V and J genes are TRBV29-1 and TRBJ2-1; as DNA is missing, the TRBD1 call by TCRdb cannot be tested. The length of the CDR3 is 18 residues. Germline V gene sequence: CDR1 SQVTM, CDR2 ANQGSEA. This chain's CDR3 is CSVEGLDRGKDIYNEQFF.

The chain recombines TRBV12-3 or TRBV12-4 with TRBJ1-2; TCRdb gives TRBD1 as the D gene, but with no DNA this cannot be confirmed. The CDR3 totals 12 residues. CDR3 amino acids: CASSPGGGGYTF.